The 16 T cell receptor beta chains below all came from one sample that was sequenced in a study of OX40 agonist ivuxolimab in advanced cancers. Profiling relied on immunoSEQ multiplex PCR, and the TCRdb table lists in-frame clones only, not all of them. The sample gives some 60,000 clones, about 90% of which show up once; more than 13% is in the top ten. The starting material was CD4+ or CD8+ T cells sorted from blood, obtained in a trial of the OX40 agonist ivuxolimab. Receptors originate from an adult with an advanced solid tumor such as melanoma, head and neck, liver or kidney cancer.

Only one count was recorded for this clone. The chain is built from TRBV4-3 and TRBJ2-3; TRBD2 matches at 14 bases. The CDR3 covers 16 residues. Germline CDR1 LGHNA, CDR2 YSLEER. V was clipped by 5 bases and J by 5 bases; unmatched bases: 6. CDR3 region: CASSRLAGGLVDTQYF. CDR3 DNA sequence: TGCGCCAGCAGCAGACTAGCGGGAGGGCTGGTAGATACGCAGTATTTT.

The V gene is TRBV30, the J gene TRBJ1-4; D uncertain. The CDR3 covers 14 residues. V was pared by 0 bases and J by 3 bases, with 8 bases between. Germline V gives CDR1 GTSNPN, CDR2 SVGIG (reference sequence). The CDR3 nucleotides read TGTGCCTGGAGTGTTGGCTTCGCTAATGAAAAACTGTTTTTT. It yields the protein CAWSVGFANEKLFF.

This clone was counted between two and nine times. This rearrangement joins TRBV7-2 to TRBJ2-6; a weak D match, TRBD1 (6 bases). CDR3 length equals 17 residues. V lost 2 bases, J lost 0 bases, and 11 bases lay in between. Germline V gene data show CDR1 as SGHTA and CDR2 as FQGNSA. The CDR3 region has the DNA TGTGCCAGCAGCTTAAGGACAGCCTACTCTGGGGCCAACGTCCTGACTTTC. Translating it yields CASSLRTAYSGANVLTF.

The V and J genes are TRBV11-3 and TRBJ2-7; 7 bases agree with TRBD2. The CDR3 totals 14 residues. Per germline, CDR1 SGHNT and CDR2 YENEEA. With 0 bases clipped from V and 8 bases from J, the junction kept 7 bases outside the gene matches. The chain's CDR3 is CASSLERGTNKQYF. The CDR3 bases are TGTGCCAGCAGCTTAGAACGAGGGACTAATAAGCAGTACTTC.

V gene TRBV19 combines with J gene TRBJ1-1; D is ambiguous. Germline-derived CDR1 and CDR2 are LNHDA and SQIVND (reference sequence). This CDR3 has 15 residues. The V end lost 5 bases, the J end lost 3 bases, and 16 bases lay between the germline ends. The CDR3, as DNA: TGTGCCAGTAGTCCCAACACCGGAGGTCACACTGAAGCTTTCTTT. It yields the protein CASSPNTGGHTEAFF.

The V call is TRBV6-1, the J call TRBJ2-6, with unresolved D. V was cut by 6 bases and J by 0 bases, with 3 bases left in between. The CDR3 spans 13 residues. Germline V gives CDR1 MNHNS, CDR2 SASEGT. For the CDR3, the DNA is TGTGCCAGCAGCGTCTCTGGGGCCAACGTCCTGACTTTC. This translates into CASSVSGANVLTF.

This clone was counted once. The rearrangement uses TRBV4-2 and TRBJ2-1; 9 nucleotides align to TRBD1. V gave up 8 bases and J gave up 7 bases; unmatched junction bases: 9. Germline CDR1 is LGHNA and CDR2 is YNFKEQ. The CDR3 totals 14 residues. The CDR3 spells CASGRTGVGNEQFF. The DNA for the CDR3 is TGTGCCAGCGGAAGGACAGGGGTGGGGAATGAGCAGTTCTTC.

The gene calls are TRBV1 and TRBJ2-1. TRBV1 counts as a pseudogene. This CDR3 is 16 amino acids long. This CDR3 reads CTSSPKTGRSYNEQFF. The CDR3 coding sequence is TGCACCAGCAGCCCCAAGACCGGCCGGTCCTACAATGAGCAGTTCTTC.

The rearrangement joins TRBV14 to TRBJ2-3; the D is unclear. The CDR3 extends over 11 amino acids. V lost 8 bases and J 2 bases, leaving 5 bases between the germline ends. In germline, CDR1 is SGHDN, CDR2 FVKESK. CDR3 coding DNA: TGTGCCAGCTCAACCACAGATACGCAGTATTTT. Translated, it gives CASSTTDTQYF.

The chain combines TRBV5-1 with TRBJ2-1, with 9 bases aligning to TRBD2. V lost 7 bases and J lost 7; bases outside the gene matches: 12. CDR3 length: 15 amino acids. Germline V gene data show CDR1 as SGHRS and CDR2 as YFSETQ. CDR3 DNA: TGCGCCAGCCGACCCCCGGGACTAGCCAGAAATGAGCAGTTCTTC. Its translation: CASRPPGLARNEQFF.

The genes are TRBV19 and TRBJ1-2; no clear D gene. The CDR3 is 16 residues long. Per germline, CDR1 LNHDA and CDR2 SQIVND (reference sequence). V lost 7 bases, J lost 1 base, and 19 bases lay in between. As DNA, the CDR3 is TGTGCCAGTACCCCCTCCGGAGCTACTATTAACTATGGCTACACCTTC. Translated, it gives CASTPSGATINYGYTF.

The V gene is TRBV18, the J gene TRBJ2-7; TRBD2 agrees at 10 bases. V lost 4 bases and J lost 3; bases outside the gene matches: 9. CDR3 size: 16 residues. The germline gives CDR1 KGHSH, CDR2 LQKENI. The CDR3 reads CASSRGLADDYYEQYF. CDR3 coding DNA: TGTGCCAGCTCACGCGGACTAGCGGACGACTACTACGAGCAGTACTTC.

The chain combines TRBV5-4 with TRBJ2-7; 11 positions match TRBD1. Trimming at V came to 3 bases and at J to 6 bases, leaving 5 bases not matched to a gene. Germline assignment: CDR1 SGHNT and CDR2 YYREEE (reference sequence). The CDR3 sequence is 14 residues long. In DNA form, the CDR3 reads TGTGCCAGCAGCTGGAGGACAGGGGGCGGCGAGCAGTACTTC. Protein product: CASSWRTGGGEQYF.

V gene TRBV7-8 combines with J gene TRBJ2-3; 7 bases are shared with TRBD2. The junction had 9 bases not matched to a gene; V was cut back by 5 bases and J by 1 base. The CDR3 spans 16 residues. Germline CDR1 SGHVS, CDR2 FQNEAQ. Here the CDR3 reads CASSAGGGVGTDTQYF. The CDR3 coding sequence is TGTGCCAGCAGCGCCGGCGGGGGAGTGGGCACAGATACGCAGTATTTT.

The chain is built from TRBV7-2 and TRBJ2-7; 9 bases match TRBD2. The germline gives CDR1 SGHTA, CDR2 FQGNSA. The CDR3 is made up of 14 amino acids. The V gene end was trimmed by 5 bases and the J gene end by 9 bases; junction bases not matched to a gene: 11. CDR3 in amino acids: CASSARVAGAAQYF. CDR3 DNA: TGTGCCAGCAGCGCCCGAGTAGCGGGAGCGGCGCAGTACTTC.

The chain uses TRBV5-1 and TRBJ2-3, with TRBD2 matching over 7 bases. CDR1 is SGHRS and CDR2 is YFSETQ in the germline V gene. The junction had 14 bases not matched to a gene; V was cut back by 0 bases and J by 4 bases. The CDR3 length is 18 residues. The CDR3 reads CASSLELAVFRVSDTQYF. DNA for the CDR3: TGCGCCAGCAGCTTGGAGCTAGCGGTGTTTCGGGTTTCAGATACGCAGTATTTT.